The source of this T cell receptor (beta chain) is a study of vaccination effects on CD4 cells after COVID-19. Study overall: Post-vaccine sampling occurred a median 72 days after the second dose. Findings and caveats of the study: After vaccination, at late timepoints, clones induced by infection and by vaccine contracted markedly.

Generated by immunoSEQ multiplex PCR, the TCRdb table keeps only in-frame clones and is missing some. The repertoire includes 70,000 to 85,000 clones, approximately 81% of them detected once, and 0.95% to 1.5% sits in the top ten. Pools of viral peptides were used by the ViraFEST assay to expand antigen-specific CD4+ T cells ahead of sequencing. It was after more than nine days of culture that CD4+ T cells were isolated. Vaccine administered to participants consisted of two doses of either BNT162b2 or mRNA-1273. Germline trimming cut 4 bases from V and 4 bases from J; bases unmatched to any gene: 7. Germline CDR1 reads MNHEY; CDR2 reads SVGAGI. This CDR3 region has 14 residues. With respect to this clone: The antigen is unknown.

This chain joins TRBV6-5 and TRBJ2-7; TRBD1 aligns across 7 bases. This specimen was CD4+ T cells from PBMCs cultured with HCoV-229E spike peptides, taken after COVID-19 vaccination. This clonotype was sampled from a human donor who received a COVID-19 vaccine. The CDR3 DNA sequence: TGTGCCAGCAGTTCCGGACAGGCCACTTACGAGCAGTACGTC. Amino acid sequence: CASSSGQATYEQYV.